This TCR beta chain was observed in a study of cytotoxic CD8 clonotypes in ibrutinib-treated CLL. Across the study: Mean per-sample yields comprised about 250,000 productive templates and 94,082 productive rearrangements.

Study outcomes and limitations: The study found baseline clonality above age-matched healthy donors, tracking circulating CD8+ T-cell counts. Public clonotypes (which were uncommon) either contracted or remained stable on treatment.

Produced via immunoSEQ multiplex PCR; TCRdb's table is partial and in-frame only. The sample records 300,000 or so clones, under 70% being singletons. On this clone: Its antigen is unknown.

Germline lookup yields CDR1 SGHRS and CDR2 YFSETQ. The CDR3 runs to 13 residues. J was trimmed by 6 bases and V by 2 bases; bases with no gene match: 3. The chain uses TRBV5-1 and TRBJ2-7, with 9 bases matching TRBD1. Sequencing was performed on PBMCs, taken after 36 months of ibrutinib treatment. This clonotype was obtained from a human donor with chronic lymphocytic leukemia. This CDR3 reads CASSLTGGAEQYF. Here the CDR3 DNA reads TGCGCCAGCAGCTTAACAGGGGGCGCCGAGCAGTACTTC.